The following is a T cell receptor (beta chain) sequence with its context. The antigen remains undetermined. Primers included in the PCR were 60 Vbeta and 13 Jbeta primers. In the authors' methods: As a later analysis found, there were 80 million to 90 million unique TCR beta chains, of which 8.5 million to 14 million were shared. Assay: immunoSEQ multiplex PCR; the TCRdb copy retains only in-frame clones and omits some. That table supplies the V and J calls and clone size; D and trimming were determined from the DNA. The table includes roughly 150,000 clones, 70% to 90% detected once. This specimen comes from a study of cytomegalovirus exposure and HLA in healthy donors. Study-wide results and limits: It was in a later analysis that TCR association rates were seen to vary by HLA locus, highest for DRB1 and lowest for HLA-C. Using a false discovery rate of 0.05, a later analysis showed that 16,951 TCR beta sequences were associated with HLA alleles. An analysis done earlier found most TCR beta V segments productive about 87% or about 30% of the time.

The sequence derives from a male donor in good health and CMV-seronegative. What was sequenced was PBMCs.

This CDR3 reads CASSRTSGLNTGELFF. CDR3 coding DNA: TGTGCCAGCAGCCGGACTAGCGGGCTGAACACCGGGGAGCTGTTTTTT. The V call is TRBV5-4, the J call TRBJ2-2; 11 bases are a match to TRBD2. Germline values: CDR1 SGHNT, CDR2 YYREEE (reference sequence). The CDR3 totals 16 residues. With V trimmed by 4 bases and J by 1 base, 3 bases remained unmatched. Complete variable domain (other parts from reference TRBV5-4 and TRBJ2-2): ETGVTQSPTHLIKTRGQQVTLRCSSQSGHNTVSWYQQALGQGPQFIFQYYREEENGRGNFPPRFSGLQFPNYSSELNVNALELDDSALYLCASSRTSGLNTGELFFGEGSRLTVL.